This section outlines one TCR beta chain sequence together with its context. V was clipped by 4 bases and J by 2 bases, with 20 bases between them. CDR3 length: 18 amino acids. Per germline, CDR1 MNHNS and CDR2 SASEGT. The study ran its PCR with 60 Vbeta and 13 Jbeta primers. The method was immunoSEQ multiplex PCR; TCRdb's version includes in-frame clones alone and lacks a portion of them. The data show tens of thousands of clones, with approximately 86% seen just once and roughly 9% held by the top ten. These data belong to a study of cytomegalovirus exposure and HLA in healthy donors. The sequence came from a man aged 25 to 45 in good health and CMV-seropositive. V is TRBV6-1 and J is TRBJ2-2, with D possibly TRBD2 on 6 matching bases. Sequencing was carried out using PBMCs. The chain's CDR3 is CASSGARRRRENTGELFF. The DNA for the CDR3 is TGTGCCAGCAGTGGGGCCCGGCGGAGGCGGGAAAACACCGGGGAGCTGTTTTTT.